The rows below give T cell receptor beta chains drawn from one sample of a study of long-term antiretroviral therapy in people with HIV. Assay used: immunoSEQ multiplex PCR; TCRdb lists only in-frame clones, some missing. The sample includes tens of thousands of clones, roughly 80% seen only once; the top ten take 4.5% to 6.5%. The sequences come from unsorted PBMCs, collected 0.2 years after starting antiretroviral therapy. Receptors originate from a woman between 25 and 40 years old with HIV. The conserved cysteine and the conserved F or W are not part of the CDR3 here.

v_call	j_call	cdr3_aa
TRBV7-9	TRBJ1-2	ASSLGGGWYGYT
TRBV19	TRBJ2-3	ASSIYGGVTDTQY
TRBV18	TRBJ2-2	ASSRYVSGSGELF
TRBV18	TRBJ1-1	ASSPPVTSNTEAF
TRBV4-1	TRBJ1-1	ASSQDRGEAF
TRBV25-1	TRBJ1-4	ASSEKGRTNEKLF
TRBV11-2	TRBJ2-1	ASSSTSGAYNEQF
TRBV14	TRBJ2-2	ASSQYEGATGELF
TRBV27	TRBJ1-1	ASRGQANTEAF
TRBV10-1	TRBJ2-7	ASSTGSYEQY
TRBV29-1	TRBJ1-1	SVGNTEAF
TRBV7-9	TRBJ2-1	ASSLPKEAGGSAYNEQF
TRBV30	TRBJ2-7	AWSVGGASYEQY
TRBV12-5	TRBJ2-7	ASGLGSGAGYEQY
TRBV9	TRBJ2-1	ASSVLRQGPNNEQF
TRBV30	TRBJ1-2	AWNQGAHDGYT
TRBV10-3	TRBJ1-5	AIGSQGNQPQH
TRBV28	TRBJ2-2	ASSYPDPKRTGRASNTGELF
TRBV5-1	TRBJ2-3	ASSLVIGLAGQGSLDTQY
TRBV5-1	TRBJ1-3	ASSYNGGPSGNTIY
TRBV10-1	TRBJ2-4	ASSEGGTKNIQY
TRBV30	TRBJ2-2	AWSEDNPTGELF
TRBV2	TRBJ1-2	ASSGQGEVNGYT
TRBV27	TRBJ1-5	ASSLQGAPNQPQH
TRBV7-9	TRBJ2-3	ASGTGGSDTQY
TRBV30	TRBJ1-2	AWAPQWRANYGYT
TRBV27	TRBJ1-1	ASAERDRGTGRTEAF